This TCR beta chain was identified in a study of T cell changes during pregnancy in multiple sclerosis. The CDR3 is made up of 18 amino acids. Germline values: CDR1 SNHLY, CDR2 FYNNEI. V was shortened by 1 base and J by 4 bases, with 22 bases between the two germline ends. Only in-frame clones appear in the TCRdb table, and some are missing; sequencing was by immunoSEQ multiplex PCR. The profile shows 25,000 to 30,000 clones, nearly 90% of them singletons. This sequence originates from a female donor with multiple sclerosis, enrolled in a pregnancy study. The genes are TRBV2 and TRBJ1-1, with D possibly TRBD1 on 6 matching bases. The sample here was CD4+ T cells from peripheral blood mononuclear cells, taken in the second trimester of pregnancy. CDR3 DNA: TGTGCCAGCAGTGAAGGTTCAGGGGCATCGACGGGCAGCACTGAAGCTTTCTTT. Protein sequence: CASSEGSGASTGSTEAFF.